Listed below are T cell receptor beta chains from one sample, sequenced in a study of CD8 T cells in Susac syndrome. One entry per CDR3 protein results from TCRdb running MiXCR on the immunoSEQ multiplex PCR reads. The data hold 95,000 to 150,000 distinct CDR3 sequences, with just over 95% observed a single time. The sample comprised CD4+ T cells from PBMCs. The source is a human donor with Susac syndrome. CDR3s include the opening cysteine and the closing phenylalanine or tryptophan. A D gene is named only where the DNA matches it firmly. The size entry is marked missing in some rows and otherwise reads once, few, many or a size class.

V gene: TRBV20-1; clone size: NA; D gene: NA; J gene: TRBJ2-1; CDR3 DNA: TGCAGTGCGAACTCCGGAGGGGGGAATGAGCAGTTCTTC; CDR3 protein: CSANSGGGNEQFF
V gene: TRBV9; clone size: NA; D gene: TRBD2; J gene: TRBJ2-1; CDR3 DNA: TGTGCCAGCAGCGTAGGGAGCGGGAGCACAGTCTACAATGAGCAGTTCTTC; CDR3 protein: CASSVGSGSTVYNEQFF
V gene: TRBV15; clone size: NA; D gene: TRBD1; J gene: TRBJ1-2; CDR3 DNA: TGTGCCACCAGCAGTAATCTCGACAGGGACGGCTACACCTTC; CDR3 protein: CATSSNLDRDGYTF
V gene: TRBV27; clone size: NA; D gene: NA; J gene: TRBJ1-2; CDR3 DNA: TGTGCCAGCTGGGACCCTAACTATGGCTACACCTTC; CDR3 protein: CASWDPNYGYTF
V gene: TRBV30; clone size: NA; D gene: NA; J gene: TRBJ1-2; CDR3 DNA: TGTGCCTGGAGTGTTGGATCTCATGGCTACACCTTC; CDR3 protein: CAWSVGSHGYTF
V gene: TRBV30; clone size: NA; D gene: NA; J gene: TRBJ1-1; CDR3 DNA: TGTGCCTGGAGTGAGGGTGGCGACACTGAAGCTTTCTTT; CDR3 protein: CAWSEGGDTEAFF
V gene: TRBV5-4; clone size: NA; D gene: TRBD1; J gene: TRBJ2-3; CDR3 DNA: TGTGCCAGCAGGGCCGGGACAGGTCTAACAGATACGCAGTATTTT; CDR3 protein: CASRAGTGLTDTQYF
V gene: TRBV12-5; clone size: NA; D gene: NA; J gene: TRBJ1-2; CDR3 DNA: TGTGCTAGTGGTTTGGTACAGGGTGCGGATGGCTACACCTTC; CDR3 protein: CASGLVQGADGYTF
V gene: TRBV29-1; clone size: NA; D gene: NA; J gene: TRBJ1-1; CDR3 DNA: TGCAGCGTCCGGGGCCTCCATGAAGCTTTCTTT; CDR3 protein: CSVRGLHEAFF
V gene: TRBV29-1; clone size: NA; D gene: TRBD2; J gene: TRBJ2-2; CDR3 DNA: TGCAGCGTCCAACCTGGCGGGAGTACAACCGGGGAGCTGTTTTTT; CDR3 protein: CSVQPGGSTTGELFF
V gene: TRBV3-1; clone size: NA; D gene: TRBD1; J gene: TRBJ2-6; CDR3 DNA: TGTGCCAGCAGCCGGACAGGGGGCGGCTCTGGGGCCAACGTCCTGACTTTC; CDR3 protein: CASSRTGGGSGANVLTF
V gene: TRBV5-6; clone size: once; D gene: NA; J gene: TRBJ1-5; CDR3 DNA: TGTGCCAGCAGCGACGGGCCGAATGATCAGCCCCAGCATTTT; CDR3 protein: CASSDGPNDQPQHF
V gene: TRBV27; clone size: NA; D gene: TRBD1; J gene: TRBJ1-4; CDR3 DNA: TGTGCCAGCAGTTACTCGGGACAGGCCCGTATTAGGAAAAAACTGTTTTTT; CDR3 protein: CASSYSGQARIRKKLFF
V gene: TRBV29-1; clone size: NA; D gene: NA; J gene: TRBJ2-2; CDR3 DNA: TGCAGCGTGGCCATGTGGGGGAGGCTGTTTTTT; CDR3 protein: CSVAMWGRLFF
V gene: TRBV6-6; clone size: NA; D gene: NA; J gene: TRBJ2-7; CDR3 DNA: TGTGCCAGCAGTTACTCGGAGAGCGCCTACGAGCAGTACTTC; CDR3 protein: CASSYSESAYEQYF
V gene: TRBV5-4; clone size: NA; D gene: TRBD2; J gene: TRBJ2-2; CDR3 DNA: TGTGCCAGCAGCCCCAGCGGGATGTTGAACACCGGGGAGCTGTTTTTT; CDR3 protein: CASSPSGMLNTGELFF
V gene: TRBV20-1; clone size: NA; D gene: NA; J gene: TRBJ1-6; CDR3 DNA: TGCAGTGCTAGAGATTTTGCAGGGAGCAATTCACCCCTCCACTTT; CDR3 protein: CSARDFAGSNSPLHF
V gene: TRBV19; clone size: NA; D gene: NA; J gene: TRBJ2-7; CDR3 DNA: TGTGCCAGTAGTTCGCGTTCCGCACCCTACGAGCAGTACTTC; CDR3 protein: CASSSRSAPYEQYF
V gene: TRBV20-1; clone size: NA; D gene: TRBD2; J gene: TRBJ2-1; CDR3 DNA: TGCAGTGCTAGGGCCCCTAGCGGGAGGGCCCACAATGAGCAGTTCTTC; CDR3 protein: CSARAPSGRAHNEQFF
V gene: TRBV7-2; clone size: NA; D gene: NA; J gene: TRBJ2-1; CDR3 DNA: TGTGCCAGCAGCCAACTCGCTGAGCAGTTCTTC; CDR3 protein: CASSQLAEQFF
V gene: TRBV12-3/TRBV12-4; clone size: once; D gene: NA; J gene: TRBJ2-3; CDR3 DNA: TGTGCCAGCAGTTTTAGAAATACGCAGTATTTT; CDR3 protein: CASSFRNTQYF
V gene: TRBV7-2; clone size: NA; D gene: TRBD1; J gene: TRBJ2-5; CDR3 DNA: TGTGCCAGCAGCAACAGGGGCGTGGAGACCCAGTACTTC; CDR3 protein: CASSNRGVETQYF
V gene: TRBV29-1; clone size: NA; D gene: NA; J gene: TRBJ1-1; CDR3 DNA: TGCAGCGTTACCATGCAGGGCTGGGACACTGAAGCTTTCTTT; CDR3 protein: CSVTMQGWDTEAFF
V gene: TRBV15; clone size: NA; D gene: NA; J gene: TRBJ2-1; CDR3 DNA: TGTGCCACCAGCAGAGTCGGCCGGGAGAACAATGAGCAGTTCTTC; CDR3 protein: CATSRVGRENNEQFF
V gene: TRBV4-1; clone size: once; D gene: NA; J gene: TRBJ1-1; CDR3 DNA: TGCGCCAGCAGCTCCTGGACAGCCGCGAACACTGAAGCTTTCTTT; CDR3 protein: CASSSWTAANTEAFF
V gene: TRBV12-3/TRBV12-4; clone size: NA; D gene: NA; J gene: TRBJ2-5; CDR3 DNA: TGTGCCAGCAGCCTACTAGCCGAAGAGACCCAGTACTTC; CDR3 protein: CASSLLAEETQYF
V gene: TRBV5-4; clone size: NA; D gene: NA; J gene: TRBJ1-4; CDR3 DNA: TGTGCCAGCAGCTCTGGAGGGGGGGGAGCAACTAATGAAAAACTGTTTTTT; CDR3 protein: CASSSGGGGATNEKLFF
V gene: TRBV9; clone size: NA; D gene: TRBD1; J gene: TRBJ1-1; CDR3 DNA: TGTGCCAGCAGCTTATCAGGGGGCTGGACTGAAGCTTTCTTT; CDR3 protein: CASSLSGGWTEAFF
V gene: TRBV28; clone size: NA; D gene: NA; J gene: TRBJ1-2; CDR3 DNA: TGTGCCAGCAGTAAAGGGGGGCGCGAATATGGCTACACCTTC; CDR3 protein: CASSKGGREYGYTF
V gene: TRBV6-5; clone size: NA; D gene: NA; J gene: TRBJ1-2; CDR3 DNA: TGTGCCACCGCGCGGGCCTCAGCTTATGGCTACACCTTC; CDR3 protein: CATARASAYGYTF
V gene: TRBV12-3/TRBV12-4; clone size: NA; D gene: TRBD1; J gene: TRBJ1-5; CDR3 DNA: TGTGCCAGCAGTTTAGAAGGGCAGGGGGTAGGTCAGCCCCAGCATTTT; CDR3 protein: CASSLEGQGVGQPQHF
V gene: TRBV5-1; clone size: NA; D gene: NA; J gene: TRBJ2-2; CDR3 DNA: TGCGCCAGCAGGGCAGAGATAACCGGGGAGCTGTTTTTT; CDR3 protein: CASRAEITGELFF
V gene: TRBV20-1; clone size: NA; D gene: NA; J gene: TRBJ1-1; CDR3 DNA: TGCAGTGCTATCCAGGGGACTGAAGCTTTCTTT; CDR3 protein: CSAIQGTEAFF
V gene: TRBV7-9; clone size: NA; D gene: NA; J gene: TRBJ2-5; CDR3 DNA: TGTGCCAGCAGCCCTTTGTCAGGAGAGACCCAGTACTTC; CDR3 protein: CASSPLSGETQYF
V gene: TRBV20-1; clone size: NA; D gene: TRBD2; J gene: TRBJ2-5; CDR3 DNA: TGCAGTGCCAGCGAGACTAGCGGCCAAGAGACCCAGTACTTC; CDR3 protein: CSASETSGQETQYF
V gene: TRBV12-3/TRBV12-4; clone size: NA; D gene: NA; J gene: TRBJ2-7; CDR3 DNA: TGTGCCAGCAGTTCGGGCCCGGGGGGCCGCAGCTCCTACGAGCAGTACTTC; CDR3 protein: CASSSGPGGRSSYEQYF
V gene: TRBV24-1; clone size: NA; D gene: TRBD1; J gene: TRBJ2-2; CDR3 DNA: TGTGCCACCAGCACCCCGACAGGGACCACCGGGGAGCTGTTTTTT; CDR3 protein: CATSTPTGTTGELFF
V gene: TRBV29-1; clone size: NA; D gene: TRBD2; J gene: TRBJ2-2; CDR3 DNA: TGCAGCGCTGACCCGGGACTAGCGGGACGGACCGGGGAGCTGTTTTTT; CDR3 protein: CSADPGLAGRTGELFF
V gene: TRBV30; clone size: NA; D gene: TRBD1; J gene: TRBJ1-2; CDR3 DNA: TGTGCCTGGAGGGAGGGGGCGCCCTATGGCTACACCTTC; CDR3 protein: CAWREGAPYGYTF
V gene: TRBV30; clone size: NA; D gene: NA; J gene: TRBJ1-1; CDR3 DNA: TGTGCCTGGAGGTTGCAGGGACATGGCACTGAAGCTTTCTTT; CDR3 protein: CAWRLQGHGTEAFF
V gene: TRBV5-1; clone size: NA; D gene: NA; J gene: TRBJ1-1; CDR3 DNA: TGCGCCAGCAGCAGGGGACTCACGAACACTGAAGCTTTCTTT; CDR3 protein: CASSRGLTNTEAFF
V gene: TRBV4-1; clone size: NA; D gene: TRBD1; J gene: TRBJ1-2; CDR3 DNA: TGCGCCAGCAGCCCTACCGGGACAGGGGTTACCTATGGCTACACCTTC; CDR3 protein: CASSPTGTGVTYGYTF
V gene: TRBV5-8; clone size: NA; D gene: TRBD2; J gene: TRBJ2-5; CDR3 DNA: TGTGCCAGCACTAGCGGGAGGGTACAAGAGACCCAGTACTTC; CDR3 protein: CASTSGRVQETQYF
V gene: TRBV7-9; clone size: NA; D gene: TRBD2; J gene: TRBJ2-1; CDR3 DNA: TGTGCCAGCAGCTTATTGGGACTAGCGGGAGAGCAGTTCTTC; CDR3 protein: CASSLLGLAGEQFF
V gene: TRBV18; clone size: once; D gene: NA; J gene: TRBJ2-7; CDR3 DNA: TGTGCCAGCTCACCCTCGACCTACGAGCAGTACTTC; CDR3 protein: CASSPSTYEQYF
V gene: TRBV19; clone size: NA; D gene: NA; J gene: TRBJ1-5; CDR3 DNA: TGTGCCAGTACCCTCGGGGGAGGAAAGGGTCAGCCCCAGCATTTT; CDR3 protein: CASTLGGGKGQPQHF
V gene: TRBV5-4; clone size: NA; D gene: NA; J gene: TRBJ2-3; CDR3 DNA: TGTGCCAGCAGCTTGGACCCTAGCACAGATACGCAGTATTTT; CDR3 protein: CASSLDPSTDTQYF
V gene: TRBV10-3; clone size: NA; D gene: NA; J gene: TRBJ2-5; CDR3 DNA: TGTGCCACGAAGGGGGAGCAGACCCAGTACTTC; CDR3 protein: CATKGEQTQYF
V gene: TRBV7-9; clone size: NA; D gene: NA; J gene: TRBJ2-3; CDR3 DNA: TGTGCCAGCTCACGCACAGATACGCAGTATTTT; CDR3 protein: CASSRTDTQYF